The T cell receptor (beta chain) under discussion was sequenced for a study of T cell responses to AZD1222 COVID-19 vaccine. Study-wide results and limits: Spike was spanned by vaccine-associated CD4 TCRs, with dominance at 160-218 and 743-854. Repertoires were obtained only post-peak T cell response.

TCRdb keeps only in-frame clones here, not all; method: immunoSEQ multiplex PCR. The table records approximately 160,000 clones, approximately 89% of them present only once. This CDR3 has 13 residues. The germline CDR1 and CDR2 sequences are SEHNR and FQNEAQ (reference sequence). The germline V and J ends were trimmed by 1 base and 7 bases, with 8 bases remaining between them. As to this clone: The antigen is unknown.

This sequence was found in an adult in good health. The chain carries TRBV7-9 and TRBJ2-1; D not resolved. The source was peripheral blood, collected on day 0 of AZD1222 vaccination. Here the CDR3 reads CASSLDYENEQFF. As DNA, the CDR3 is TGTGCCAGCAGCTTAGATTACGAGAATGAGCAGTTCTTC.